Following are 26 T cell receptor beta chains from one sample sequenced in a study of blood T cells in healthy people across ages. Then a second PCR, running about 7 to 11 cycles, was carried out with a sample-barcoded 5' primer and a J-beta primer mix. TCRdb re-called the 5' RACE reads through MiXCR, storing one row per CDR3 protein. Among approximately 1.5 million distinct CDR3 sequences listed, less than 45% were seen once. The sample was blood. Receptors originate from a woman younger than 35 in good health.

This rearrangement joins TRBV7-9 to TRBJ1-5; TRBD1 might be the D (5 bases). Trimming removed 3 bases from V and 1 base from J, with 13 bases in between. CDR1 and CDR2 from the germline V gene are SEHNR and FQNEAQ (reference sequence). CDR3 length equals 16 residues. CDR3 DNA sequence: TGTGCCAGCAGCTTGTCTGGGGGTTCGAGCAATCAGCCCCAGCATTTT. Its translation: CASSLSGGSSNQPQHF.

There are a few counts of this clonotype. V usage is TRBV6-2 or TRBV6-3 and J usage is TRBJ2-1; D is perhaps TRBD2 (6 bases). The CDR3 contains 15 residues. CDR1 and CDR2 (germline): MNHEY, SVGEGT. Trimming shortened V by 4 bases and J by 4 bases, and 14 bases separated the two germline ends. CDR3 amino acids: CASSSGTPEYNEQFF. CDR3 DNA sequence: TGTGCCAGCAGTTCTGGGACTCCGGAATACAATGAGCAGTTCTTC.

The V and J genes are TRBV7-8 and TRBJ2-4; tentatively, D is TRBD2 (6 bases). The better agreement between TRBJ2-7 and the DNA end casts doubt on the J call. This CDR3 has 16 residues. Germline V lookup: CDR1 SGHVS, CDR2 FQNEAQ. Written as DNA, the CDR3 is TGTGCCAGCAGCTTAGGCTATGTGCGGGAAGACTACGAGCAGTACTTC. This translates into CASSLGYVREDYEQYF.

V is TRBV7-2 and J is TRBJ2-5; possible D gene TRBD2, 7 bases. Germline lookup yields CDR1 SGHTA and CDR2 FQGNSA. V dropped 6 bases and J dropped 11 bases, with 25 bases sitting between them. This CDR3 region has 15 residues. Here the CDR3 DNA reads TGTGCCAGCAGGTTACAGGGCCGGGGGGACTATGAGCAGTACTTC. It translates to CASRLQGRGDYEQYF.

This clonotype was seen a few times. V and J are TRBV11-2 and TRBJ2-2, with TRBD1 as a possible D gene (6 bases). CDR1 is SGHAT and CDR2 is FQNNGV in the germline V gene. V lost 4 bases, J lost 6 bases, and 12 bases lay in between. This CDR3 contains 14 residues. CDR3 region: CASSSRTVPGELFF. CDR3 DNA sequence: TGTGCCAGCAGCTCGAGGACAGTCCCCGGGGAGCTGTTTTTT.

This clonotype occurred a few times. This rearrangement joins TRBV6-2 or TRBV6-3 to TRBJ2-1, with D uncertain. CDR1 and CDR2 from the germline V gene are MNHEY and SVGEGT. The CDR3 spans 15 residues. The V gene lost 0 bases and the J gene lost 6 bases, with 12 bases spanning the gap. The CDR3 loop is CASSYSKASTNEQFF. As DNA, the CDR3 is TGTGCCAGCAGTTACTCCAAAGCGTCGACCAATGAGCAGTTCTTC.

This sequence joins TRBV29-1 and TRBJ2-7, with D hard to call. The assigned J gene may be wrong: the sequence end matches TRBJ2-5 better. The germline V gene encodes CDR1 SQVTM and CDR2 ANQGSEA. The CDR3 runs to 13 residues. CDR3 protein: CSVEDGHLGTQYF. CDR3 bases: TGCAGCGTTGAAGACGGCCACCTCGGGACCCAGTACTTC.

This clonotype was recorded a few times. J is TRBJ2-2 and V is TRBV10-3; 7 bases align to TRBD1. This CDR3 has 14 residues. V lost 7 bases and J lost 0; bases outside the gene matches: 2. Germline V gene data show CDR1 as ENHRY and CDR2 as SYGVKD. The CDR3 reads CAIKGQSNTGELFF. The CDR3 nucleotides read TGTGCCATCAAGGGACAGTCGAACACCGGGGAGCTGTTTTTT.

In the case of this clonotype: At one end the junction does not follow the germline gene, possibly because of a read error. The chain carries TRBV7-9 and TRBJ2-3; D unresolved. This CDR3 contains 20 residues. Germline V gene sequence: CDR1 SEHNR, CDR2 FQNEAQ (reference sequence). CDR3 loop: CAISLTIIGFTDGYSDTQYF. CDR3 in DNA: TGTGCCATCAGCTTAACGATAATCGGTTTCACCGATGGATATTCAGATACGCAGTATTTT. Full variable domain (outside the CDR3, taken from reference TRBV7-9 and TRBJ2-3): DTGVSQNPRHKITKRGQNVTFRCDPISEHNRLYWYRQTLGQGPEFLTYFQNEAQLEKSRLLSDRFSAERPKGSFSTLEIQRTEQGDSAMYLCAISLTIIGFTDGYSDTQYFGPGTRLTVL.

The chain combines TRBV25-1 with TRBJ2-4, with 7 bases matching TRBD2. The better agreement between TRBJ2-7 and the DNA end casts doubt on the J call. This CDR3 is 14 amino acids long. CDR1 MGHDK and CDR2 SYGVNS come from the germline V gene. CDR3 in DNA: TGTGCCAGCAGTGAAGGGGGGGGTCCCAACGAGCAGTACTTC. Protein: CASSEGGGPNEQYF.

The CDR3 sequence: CASSLVGPRDEQYF. The DNA of the CDR3 is TGTGCCAGCAGCTTAGTGGGTCCCCGAGACGAGCAGTACTTC. The rearrangement links TRBV7-8 to TRBJ2-7; no clear D gene. V shed 1 base and J shed 5 bases, with 12 bases lying between them. CDR1 and CDR2 (germline): SGHVS, FQNEAQ. The CDR3 runs 14 residues.

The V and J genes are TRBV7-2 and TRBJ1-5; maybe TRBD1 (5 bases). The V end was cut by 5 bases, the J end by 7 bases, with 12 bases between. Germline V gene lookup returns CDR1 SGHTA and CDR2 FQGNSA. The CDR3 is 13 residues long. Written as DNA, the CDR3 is TGTGCCAGCAGCCGTGGGGCTAGACAGCCCCAGCATTTT. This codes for CASSRGARQPQHF.

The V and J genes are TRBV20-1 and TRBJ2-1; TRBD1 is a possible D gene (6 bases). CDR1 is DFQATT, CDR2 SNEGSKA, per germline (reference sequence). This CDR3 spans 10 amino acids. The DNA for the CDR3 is TGCAGAGAAGGGGGTAATGAGCAGTTCTTC. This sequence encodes CREGGNEQFF.

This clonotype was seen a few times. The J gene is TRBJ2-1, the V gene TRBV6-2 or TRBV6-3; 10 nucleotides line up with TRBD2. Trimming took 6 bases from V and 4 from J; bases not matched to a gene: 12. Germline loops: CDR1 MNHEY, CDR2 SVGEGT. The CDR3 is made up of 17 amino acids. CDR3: CASRPLQTSGRYNEQFF. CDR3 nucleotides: TGTGCCAGCAGACCCCTTCAGACTAGCGGGCGATACAATGAGCAGTTCTTC.

The CDR3 protein is CSARPGNSYNEQFF. The CDR3 DNA reads TGCAGTGCTAGGCCGGGGAACTCCTACAATGAGCAGTTCTTC. The chain couples TRBV20-1 to TRBJ2-1, with D tentatively TRBD2 (5 bases). Germline V gene sequence: CDR1 DFQATT, CDR2 SNEGSKA (reference sequence). This CDR3 is 14 amino acids long. V lost 3 bases and J lost 0, with 9 bases in between.

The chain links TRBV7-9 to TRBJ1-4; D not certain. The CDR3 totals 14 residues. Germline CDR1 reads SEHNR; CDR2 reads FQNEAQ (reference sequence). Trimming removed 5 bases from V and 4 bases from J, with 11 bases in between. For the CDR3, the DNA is TGTGCCAGCAGCCCTACTTCGGGTAATGAAAAACTGTTTTTT. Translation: CASSPTSGNEKLFF.

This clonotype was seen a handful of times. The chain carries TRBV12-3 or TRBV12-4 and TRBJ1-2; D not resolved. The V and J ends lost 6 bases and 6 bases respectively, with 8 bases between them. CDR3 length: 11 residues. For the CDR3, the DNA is TGTGCCAGCAGCAAAAGGGATGGCTACACCTTC. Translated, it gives CASSKRDGYTF.

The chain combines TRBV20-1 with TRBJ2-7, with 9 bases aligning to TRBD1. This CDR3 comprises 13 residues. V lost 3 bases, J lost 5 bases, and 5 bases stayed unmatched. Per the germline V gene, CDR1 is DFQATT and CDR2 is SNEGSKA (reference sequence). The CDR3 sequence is CSARRTGEDEQYF. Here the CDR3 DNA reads TGCAGTGCTAGGAGGACAGGGGAGGACGAGCAGTACTTC.

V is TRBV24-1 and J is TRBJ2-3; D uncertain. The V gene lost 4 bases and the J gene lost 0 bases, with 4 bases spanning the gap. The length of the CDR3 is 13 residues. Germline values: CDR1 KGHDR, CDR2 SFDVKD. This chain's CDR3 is CATSEWSTDTQYF. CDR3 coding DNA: TGTGCCACCAGTGAGTGGAGCACAGATACGCAGTATTTT.

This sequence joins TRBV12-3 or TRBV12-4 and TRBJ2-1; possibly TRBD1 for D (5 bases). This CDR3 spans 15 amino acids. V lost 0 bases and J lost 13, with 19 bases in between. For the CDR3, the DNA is TGTGCCAGCAGTTTAGCTAGGACATCCCAAGAGACCCAGTTCTTC. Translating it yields CASSLARTSQETQFF.

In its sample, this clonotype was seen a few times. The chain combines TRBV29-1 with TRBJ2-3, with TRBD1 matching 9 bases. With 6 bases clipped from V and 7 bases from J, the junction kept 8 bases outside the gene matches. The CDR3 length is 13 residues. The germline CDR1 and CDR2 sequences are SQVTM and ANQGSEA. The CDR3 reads CSVTRTGANTQYF. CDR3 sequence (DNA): TGCAGCGTGACCCGGACAGGGGCGAATACGCAGTATTTT.

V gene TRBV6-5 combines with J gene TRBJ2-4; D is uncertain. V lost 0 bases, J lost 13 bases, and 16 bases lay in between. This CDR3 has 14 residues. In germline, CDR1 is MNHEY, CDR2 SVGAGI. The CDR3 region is CASSYSSPKKGQYF. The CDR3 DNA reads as TGTGCCAGCAGTTACTCATCTCCAAAAAAGGGCCAGTACTTC.

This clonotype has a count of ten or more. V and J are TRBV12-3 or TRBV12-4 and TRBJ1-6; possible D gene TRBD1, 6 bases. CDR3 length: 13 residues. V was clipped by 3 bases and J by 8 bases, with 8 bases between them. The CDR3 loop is CASSLQGHSPLHF. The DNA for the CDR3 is TGTGCCAGCAGTTTGCAGGGGCATTCACCCCTCCACTTT.

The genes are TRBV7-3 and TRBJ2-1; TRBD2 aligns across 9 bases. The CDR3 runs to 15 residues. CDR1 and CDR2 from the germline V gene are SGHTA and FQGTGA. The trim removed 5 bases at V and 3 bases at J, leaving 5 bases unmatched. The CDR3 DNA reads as TGTGCCAGCAGCCAGGCTAGCGGGAACTACAATGAGCAGTTCTTC. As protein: CASSQASGNYNEQFF.

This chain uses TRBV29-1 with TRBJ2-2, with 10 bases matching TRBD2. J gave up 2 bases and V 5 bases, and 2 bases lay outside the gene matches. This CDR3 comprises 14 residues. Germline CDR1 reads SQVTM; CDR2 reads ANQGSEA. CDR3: CSVSGRGNTGELFF. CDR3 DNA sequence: TGCAGCGTTAGCGGGAGGGGTAACACCGGGGAGCTGTTTTTT.

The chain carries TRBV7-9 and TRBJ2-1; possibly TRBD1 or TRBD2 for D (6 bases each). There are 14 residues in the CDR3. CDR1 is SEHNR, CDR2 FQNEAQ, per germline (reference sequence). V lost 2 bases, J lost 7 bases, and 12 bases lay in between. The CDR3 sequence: CASSLQGGLNEQFF. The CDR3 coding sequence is TGTGCCAGCAGCTTACAAGGGGGGTTGAATGAGCAGTTCTTC.